The clone carrying this TCR beta chain was found once. The target antigen is unknown. No fewer than two post-ART and no fewer than one pre-ART PBMC samples existed for each donor. The source of the sample is a study of long-term antiretroviral therapy in people with HIV. Trimming shortened V by 6 bases and J by 10 bases, and 15 bases separated the two germline ends. The CDR3 has 12 amino acids. Germline-derived CDR1 and CDR2 are MDHEN and SYDVKM. Notes on the study in general: Clones that had undergone expansion before ART dominated the repertoire at all time points.

This was the immunoSEQ v3.0 assay at survey level. Using immunoSEQ multiplex PCR, the repertoire was profiled, and TCRdb retains in-frame clones only, with some absent. The table has 20,000 to 25,000 clones, 87% seen once. V usage is TRBV28 and J usage is TRBJ1-1; no clear D gene. This TCR came from a woman between 50 and 59 years old with HIV. Specimen: unsorted PBMCs, collected roughly 2.7 years after starting antiretroviral therapy. The CDR3 sequence: CASSSLRVRAFF. CDR3 DNA sequence: TGTGCCAGCAGCTCGCTTCGGGTACGAGCTTTCTTT.